This TCR beta chain was recorded in a study of cytomegalovirus exposure and HLA in healthy donors. V was clipped by 6 bases and J by 5 bases; unmatched bases: 3. Germline CDR1 LGHNA, CDR2 YSLEER. This CDR3 region has 14 residues. PCR employed 60 Vbeta and 13 Jbeta primers. The repertoire was sequenced with immunoSEQ multiplex PCR; TCRdb's copy has only in-frame clones and lacks some. This table holds 150,000 to 200,000 clones, nearly 80% found once. Participants comprised healthy donors of bone marrow. This chain uses TRBV4-3 with TRBJ1-6; TRBD1 agrees at 8 bases. The material sequenced was PBMCs. The TCR sequence derives from a young woman in good health and CMV-seropositive. The CDR3 coding sequence is TGCGCCAGCAGTTTGGGACAGGATAATTCACCCCTCCACTTT. The encoded protein is CASSLGQDNSPLHF.